The 23 T cell receptor beta chains reported below all come from one sample, sequenced in a study of blood T cell repertoires in COVID-19. Only in-frame clones appear in the TCRdb table, and some are missing; sequencing was by immunoSEQ multiplex PCR. The sample carries fewer than 45,000 clones, approximately 87% recorded once. Source material: peripheral blood. The receptor set was obtained from a man older than 75 with active COVID-19.

CDR3 nucleotides: TGTGCCAGCAGCCCCCGCCCGGGACTAGCGGGAGGTCGGGGCACCGGGGAGCTGTTTTTT. Protein product: CASSPRPGLAGGRGTGELFF. The chain combines TRBV7-6 with TRBJ2-2; 15 bases are a match to TRBD2. This CDR3 region has 20 residues. Germline V gives CDR1 SGHVS, CDR2 FNYEAQ. Trimming at V came to 5 bases and at J to 4 bases, leaving 14 bases not matched to a gene.

The rearrangement uses TRBV5-1 and TRBJ1-3; D is uncertain. Trimming left V 2 bases short and J 3 bases short, with 9 bases between. The CDR3 totals 14 residues. Germline assignment: CDR1 SGHRS and CDR2 YFSETQ. The CDR3 DNA sequence: TGCGCCAGCAGCTTTGGGCAGGATGGAAACACCATATATTTT. It encodes CASSFGQDGNTIYF.

This clone was recorded only once. The chain carries TRBV5-1 and TRBJ2-7, with 7 bases that match TRBD1. This CDR3 is 14 amino acids long. The junction had 9 bases not matched to a gene; V was cut back by 4 bases and J by 5 bases. CDR1 SGHRS and CDR2 YFSETQ come from the germline V gene. The CDR3 here is CASSPGRTGDEQYF. Written as DNA, the CDR3 is TGCGCCAGCAGCCCGGGAAGAACAGGGGACGAGCAGTACTTC.

The V and J genes are TRBV3-1 (or the pseudogene TRBV3-2) and TRBJ2-2; D call uncertain. V lost 6 bases and J 3 bases, leaving 17 bases between the germline ends. This CDR3 comprises 16 residues. Germline-derived CDR1 and CDR2 are LGHDT and YNNKEL (reference sequence). This CDR3 reads CASSPGSKGDTGELFF. The CDR3 DNA is TGTGCCAGCAGTCCCGGGTCCAAAGGAGACACCGGGGAGCTGTTTTTT.

This chain joins TRBV3-1 (or the pseudogene TRBV3-2) and TRBJ2-1, with TRBD2 matching 8 bases. Germline trimming cut 4 bases from V and 9 bases from J; bases unmatched to any gene: 8. The CDR3 contains 14 residues. The V gene's germline CDR1 is LGHDT and CDR2 YNNKEL (reference sequence). CDR3 in DNA: TGTGCCAGCAGCCCGCTAACGGGAGGGGGTGAGCAGTTCTTC. The encoded protein is CASSPLTGGGEQFF.

This clone was seen a few times. This rearrangement joins TRBV5-8 to TRBJ1-4; TRBD1 might be the D (5 bases). The germline CDR1 and CDR2 sequences are SGHTS and YDEGEE. The V and J ends lost 4 bases and 10 bases respectively, with 23 bases between them. The CDR3 sequence is 16 residues long. CDR3 amino acids: CASSPGGGRGVGKLFF. CDR3 in DNA: TGTGCCAGCAGCCCCGGGGGGGGACGAGGAGTGGGAAAACTGTTTTTT.

This sequence joins TRBV6-6 and TRBJ1-4; 9 nucleotides align to TRBD1. Germline V lookup: CDR1 MNHNY, CDR2 SVGAGI (reference sequence). After removal of 5 bases from V and 8 bases from J, the junction contained 12 bases not matched to a gene. The CDR3 is made up of 16 amino acids. In DNA, the CDR3 is TGTGCCAGCAGTCATCCACCCGGGACAGGGCGAGAAAAACTGTTTTTT. This sequence encodes CASSHPPGTGREKLFF.

The chain combines TRBV19 with TRBJ1-4, with TRBD1 matching 7 bases. The germline CDR1 and CDR2 sequences are LNHDA and SQIVND (reference sequence). V was clipped by 6 bases and J by 0 bases; unmatched bases: 1. The CDR3 runs 14 residues. The CDR3 loop reads CASRGQATNEKLFF. The DNA of the CDR3 is TGTGCCAGTAGAGGACAGGCAACTAATGAAAAACTGTTTTTT.

The chain recombines TRBV28 with TRBJ1-3, with no clear D. The V and J ends lost 6 bases and 0 bases respectively, with 9 bases between them. CDR1 is MDHEN, CDR2 SYDVKM, per germline. This CDR3 spans 14 amino acids. The CDR3 nucleotides are TGTGCCAGCAGCACACCGAACTCTGGAAACACCATATATTTT. Translated, it gives CASSTPNSGNTIYF.

This clone has only one observation. This chain joins TRBV6-5 and TRBJ1-3; the D is unclear. Germline loops: CDR1 MNHEY, CDR2 SVGAGI. The CDR3 has 14 residues. V was pared by 6 bases and J by 0 bases, with 9 bases between. For the CDR3, the DNA is TGTGCCAGCAGAGAGACTGCCTCTGGAAACACCATATATTTT. It encodes CASRETASGNTIYF.

This sequence joins TRBV6-5 and TRBJ2-7; 8 bases line up with TRBD1. Germline CDR1 is MNHEY and CDR2 is SVGAGI. The CDR3 consists of 14 residues. V gave up 5 bases and J gave up 3 bases; unmatched junction bases: 6. The CDR3 coding sequence is TGTGCCAGCAGTCGGACAGGGACCCTCTACGAGCAGTACTTC. This sequence encodes CASSRTGTLYEQYF.

The rearrangement uses TRBV11-3 and TRBJ2-7, with TRBD2 matching over 9 bases. The germline V gene has CDR1 SGHNT and CDR2 YENEEA. The CDR3 sequence is 16 residues long. Losses at the gene ends were 7 bases for V and 4 bases for J; bases not matched to a gene: 14. The CDR3 reads CASTRGAGGPAYEQYF. CDR3 nucleotides: TGTGCCAGCACCCGGGGGGCGGGAGGGCCTGCGTACGAGCAGTACTTC.

The J gene is TRBJ1-2, the V gene TRBV7-2; 9 positions agree with TRBD1. The CDR3 is made up of 17 amino acids. V lost 5 bases and J lost 2; bases outside the gene matches: 12. Germline V gene sequence: CDR1 SGHTA, CDR2 FQGNSA. The DNA of the CDR3 is TGTGCCAGCAGCCTCAATGGGGGACAGGGTATGAACTATGGCTACACCTTC. Encoded protein: CASSLNGGQGMNYGYTF.

Regarding this clone: The sample contains more than one DNA sequence encoding this CDR3. V gene TRBV18 combines with J gene TRBJ2-5; D unresolved. CDR1 and CDR2 (germline): KGHSH, LQKENI. The CDR3 has 13 amino acids. V gave up 1 base and J gave up 2 bases, with 5 bases separating them. CDR3 in DNA: TGTGCCAGCTCACCACGCCAGCAAGAGACCCAGTACTTC. It is translated as CASSPRQQETQYF. Based on the CDR3 plus reference TRBV18 and TRBJ2-5, the full variable domain is NAGVMQNPRHLVRRRGQEARLRCSPMKGHSHVYWYRQLPEEGLKFMVYLQKENIIDESGMPKERFSAEFPKEGPSILRIQQVVRGDSAAYFCASSPRQQETQYFGPGTRLLVL.

The chain carries TRBV20-1 and TRBJ2-1; D is ambiguous. Germline V gene data show CDR1 as DFQATT and CDR2 as SNEGSKA (reference sequence). The length of the CDR3 is 13 residues. V lost 3 bases and J 10 bases, leaving 16 bases between the germline ends. CDR3 coding DNA: TGCAGTGCTAGTGTATCTACAGATTCCGAGCAGTTCTTC. Translation: CSASVSTDSEQFF.

The chain uses TRBV28 and TRBJ2-7, with a weak D call TRBD1 (5 bases). This CDR3 has 15 residues. The germline V gene encodes CDR1 MDHEN and CDR2 SYDVKM. V was pared by 5 bases and J by 0 bases, with 14 bases between. CDR3 protein: CASSAPRQSSYEQYF. DNA of the CDR3: TGTGCCAGCAGTGCCCCTAGACAGAGCTCCTACGAGCAGTACTTC.

This chain links TRBV19 with TRBJ2-3; 8 bases agree with TRBD1. Germline V gene data show CDR1 as LNHDA and CDR2 as SQIVND (reference sequence). After removal of 5 bases from V and 2 bases from J, the junction contained 9 bases not matched to a gene. CDR3 length: 16 residues. The CDR3 protein is CASSSGTGGPTDTQYF. For the CDR3, the DNA is TGTGCCAGTAGTTCCGGGACAGGCGGTCCCACAGATACGCAGTATTTT. Combining the CDR3 with reference TRBV19 and TRBJ2-3 gives the whole variable domain DGGITQSPKYLFRKEGQNVTLSCEQNLNHDAMYWYRQDPGQGLRLIYYSQIVNDFQKGDIAEGYSVSREKKESFPLTVTSAQKNPTAFYLCASSSGTGGPTDTQYFGPGTRLTVL.

The rearrangement uses TRBV3-1 (or the pseudogene TRBV3-2) and TRBJ1-1, with TRBD1 matching over 8 bases. The CDR3 consists of 14 residues. V shed 6 bases, J shed 1 base, and the junction held 4 bases outside the gene matches. Germline V gene data show CDR1 as LGHDT and CDR2 as YNNKEL (reference sequence). The CDR3 DNA reads TGTGCCAGCAGACCGACAGGGGCGAACACTGAAGCTTTCTTT. It is translated as CASRPTGANTEAFF.

This chain joins TRBV29-1 and TRBJ1-1; a weak D match, TRBD1 (5 bases). The germline gives CDR1 SQVTM, CDR2 ANQGSEA. The CDR3 is 12 residues long. Trimming left V 6 bases short and J 2 bases short, with 10 bases between. The CDR3 here is CSVWGRNTEAFF. In DNA, the CDR3 is TGCAGCGTCTGGGGCCGAAACACTGAAGCTTTCTTT.

V gene TRBV30 combines with J gene TRBJ2-4, with TRBD2 identical over 11 bases. This CDR3 contains 19 residues. V lost 2 bases and J lost 0; bases outside the gene matches: 12. The germline CDR1 and CDR2 sequences are GTSNPN and SVGIG (reference sequence). The CDR3 loop is CAWSPNPGLAEIAKNIQYF. The CDR3 DNA sequence: TGTGCCTGGAGTCCTAATCCGGGACTAGCGGAGATAGCCAAAAACATTCAGTACTTC.

This chain links TRBV5-1 with TRBJ2-7, with 7 bases matching TRBD1. Germline CDR1 reads SGHRS; CDR2 reads YFSETQ. V gave up 0 bases and J gave up 2 bases; unmatched junction bases: 2. CDR3 size: 14 residues. The CDR3 sequence: CASSLGQGPYEQYF. The DNA for the CDR3 is TGCGCCAGCAGCTTGGGACAGGGCCCCTACGAGCAGTACTTC.

The chain couples TRBV30 to TRBJ1-5, with unresolved D. The germline V gene encodes CDR1 GTSNPN and CDR2 SVGIG (reference sequence). The CDR3 has 15 residues. The germline V and J ends were trimmed by 3 bases and 3 bases, with 15 bases remaining between them. The DNA of the CDR3 is TGTGCCTGGAGACCTCGCGGGCCTCCCAATCAGCCCCAGCATTTT. Its protein is CAWRPRGPPNQPQHF.

This clone has a handful of counts. The gene calls are TRBV6-2 or TRBV6-3 and TRBJ1-5; 9 positions match TRBD1. The CDR3 sequence is 14 residues long. Germline V CDR1 and CDR2: MNHEY, SVGEGT. With 4 bases clipped from V and 6 bases from J, the junction kept 4 bases outside the gene matches. The CDR3 nucleotides read TGTGCCAGCAGTTGGACAGGGGATTTTCAGCCCCAGCATTTT. Translated: CASSWTGDFQPQHF.